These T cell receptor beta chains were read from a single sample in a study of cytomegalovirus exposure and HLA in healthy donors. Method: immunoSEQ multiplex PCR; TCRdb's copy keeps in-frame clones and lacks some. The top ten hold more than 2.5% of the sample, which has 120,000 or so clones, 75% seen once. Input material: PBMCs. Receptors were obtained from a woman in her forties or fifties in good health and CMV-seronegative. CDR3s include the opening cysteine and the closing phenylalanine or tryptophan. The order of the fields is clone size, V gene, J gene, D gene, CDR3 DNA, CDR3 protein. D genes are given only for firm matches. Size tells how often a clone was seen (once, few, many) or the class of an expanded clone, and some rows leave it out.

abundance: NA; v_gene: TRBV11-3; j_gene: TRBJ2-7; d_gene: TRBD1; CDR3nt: TGTGCCAGCAGCTTCCAGGGGGCGCGGGCCGAGCAGTACTTC; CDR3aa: CASSFQGARAEQYF
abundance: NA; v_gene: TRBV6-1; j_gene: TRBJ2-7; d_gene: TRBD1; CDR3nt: TGTGCCAGCAGTACGGACAGGAGACCATACGAGCAGTACTTC; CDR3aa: CASSTDRRPYEQYF
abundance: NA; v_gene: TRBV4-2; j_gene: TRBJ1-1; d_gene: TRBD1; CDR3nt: TGTGCCAGCAGCCAAGATGTACAGGGGACGCTGAACACTGAAGCTTTCTTT; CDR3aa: CASSQDVQGTLNTEAFF
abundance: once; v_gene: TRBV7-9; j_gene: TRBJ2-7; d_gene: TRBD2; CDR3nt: TGTGCCAGCAGCTTGGGACTAGCATCCGAGCAGTACTTC; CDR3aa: CASSLGLASEQYF
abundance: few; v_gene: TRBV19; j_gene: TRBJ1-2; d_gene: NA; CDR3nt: TGTGCCAGTAGTATCCCATCAGGGGTGAACTATGGCTACACCTTC; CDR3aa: CASSIPSGVNYGYTF
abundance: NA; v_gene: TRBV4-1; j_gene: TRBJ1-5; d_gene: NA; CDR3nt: TGCGCCAGCAGCCAAATCCTAGGGGTTTTTCAGCCCCAGCATTTT; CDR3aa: CASSQILGVFQPQHF
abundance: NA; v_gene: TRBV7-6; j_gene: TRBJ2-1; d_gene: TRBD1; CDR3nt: TGTGCCAGCAGCGTGACAGGGGTTCCCTACAATGAGCAGTTCTTC; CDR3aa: CASSVTGVPYNEQFF
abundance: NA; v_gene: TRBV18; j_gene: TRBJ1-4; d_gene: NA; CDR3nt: TGTGCCAGCTCACTCTTACAGGGAACTGAAAAACTGTTTTTT; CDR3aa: CASSLLQGTEKLFF
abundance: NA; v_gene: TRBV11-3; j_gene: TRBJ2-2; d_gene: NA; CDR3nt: TGTGCCAGCAGCTTAGATTTGGAGACCGGGGAGCTGTTTTTT; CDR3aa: CASSLDLETGELFF
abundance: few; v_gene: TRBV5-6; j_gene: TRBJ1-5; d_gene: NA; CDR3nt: TGTGCCAGCAGCTTAGGGACTACGGTTCAGCCCCAGCATTTT; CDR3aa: CASSLGTTVQPQHF
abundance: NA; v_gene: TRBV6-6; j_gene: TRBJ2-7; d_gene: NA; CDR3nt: TGTGCCAGCAGTTACCGAGAGAGCTCCTACGAGCAGTACTTC; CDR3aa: CASSYRESSYEQYF
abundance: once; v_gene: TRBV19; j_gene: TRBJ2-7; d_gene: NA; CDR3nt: TGTGCCAGTAAATTATCTGTTACAGGGAACTCCTACGAGCAGTACTTC; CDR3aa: CASKLSVTGNSYEQYF
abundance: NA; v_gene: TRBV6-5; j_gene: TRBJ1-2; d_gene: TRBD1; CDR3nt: TGTGCCAGCAGGACGGGACAGCCCATAACGTATACCTTC; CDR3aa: CASRTGQPITYTF
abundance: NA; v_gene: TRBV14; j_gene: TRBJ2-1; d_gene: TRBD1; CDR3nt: TGTGCCAGCAGCCACGATAAATGGGACAGGGGGACCGGGGAGCAGTTCTTC; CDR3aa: CASSHDKWDRGTGEQFF
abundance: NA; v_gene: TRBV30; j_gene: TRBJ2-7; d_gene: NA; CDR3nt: TGTGCCTGGAGCGCCGGGACTCCTCCCGACGAGCAGTACTTC; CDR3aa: CAWSAGTPPDEQYF
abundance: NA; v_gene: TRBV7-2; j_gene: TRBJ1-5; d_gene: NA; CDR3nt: TGTGCCAGCAGCTTGGGGAGGAGCAATCAGCCCCAGCATTTT; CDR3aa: CASSLGRSNQPQHF
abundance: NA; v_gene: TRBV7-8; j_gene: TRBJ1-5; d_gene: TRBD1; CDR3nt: TGTGCCAGCAGCTACTCGCTCCGGGACAGGGTCGGGAATCAGCCCCAGCATTTT; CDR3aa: CASSYSLRDRVGNQPQHF
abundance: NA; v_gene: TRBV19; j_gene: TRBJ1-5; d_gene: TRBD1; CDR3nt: TGTGCCAGTAGTATTGGGACAGGCCCCAATCAGCCCCAGCATTTT; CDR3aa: CASSIGTGPNQPQHF
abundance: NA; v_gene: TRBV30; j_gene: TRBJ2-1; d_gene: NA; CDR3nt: TGTGCCTGGAGCGGCGGCGGCCGGCATAATGAGCAGTTCTTC; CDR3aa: CAWSGGGRHNEQFF
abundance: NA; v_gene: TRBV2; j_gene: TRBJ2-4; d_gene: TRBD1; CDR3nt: TGTGCCAGTAAAGGACAGGGCAGCTTACTTCTAGCCAAAAACATTCAGTACTTC; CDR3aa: CASKGQGSLLLAKNIQYF
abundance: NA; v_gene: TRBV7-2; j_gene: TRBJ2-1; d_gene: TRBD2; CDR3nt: TGTGCCAGCAGCCCGAGGGGGACTAGCGGAAACAATGAGCAGTTCTTC; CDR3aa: CASSPRGTSGNNEQFF
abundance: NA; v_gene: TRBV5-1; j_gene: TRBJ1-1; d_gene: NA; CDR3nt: TGCGCCAGCACCCTCGGCGGGGAGAACACTGAAGCTTTCTTT; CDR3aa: CASTLGGENTEAFF
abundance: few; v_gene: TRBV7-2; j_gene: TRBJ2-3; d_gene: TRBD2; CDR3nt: TGTGCCAGCAGCTTACGGCCCTTAGCGGGAGGGAACACAGATACGCAGTATTTT; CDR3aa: CASSLRPLAGGNTDTQYF
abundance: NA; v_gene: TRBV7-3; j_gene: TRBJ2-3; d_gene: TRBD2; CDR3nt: TGTGCCAGCAGCTTAACTAGCGGGACCAACACAGATACGCAGTATTTT; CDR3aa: CASSLTSGTNTDTQYF
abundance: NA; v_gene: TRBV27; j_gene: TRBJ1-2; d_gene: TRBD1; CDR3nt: TGTGCCAGCAGTTGGGACAGGGGGCATAATGGCTACACCTTC; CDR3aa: CASSWDRGHNGYTF
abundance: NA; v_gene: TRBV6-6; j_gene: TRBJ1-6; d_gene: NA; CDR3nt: TGTGCCAGCAGTTACTCCGGCGGCGCCTATAATTCACCCCTCCACTTT; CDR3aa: CASSYSGGAYNSPLHF
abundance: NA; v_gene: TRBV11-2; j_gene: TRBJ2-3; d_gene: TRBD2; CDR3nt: TGTGCCAGCAGCTCCGGGACTAGCGGGGGGCAGTATTTT; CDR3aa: CASSSGTSGGQYF
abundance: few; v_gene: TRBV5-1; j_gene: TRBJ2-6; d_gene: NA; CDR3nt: TGCGCCAGCAGCTCAAGGGGTGGAACTGGGGCCAACGTCCTGACTTTC; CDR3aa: CASSSRGGTGANVLTF
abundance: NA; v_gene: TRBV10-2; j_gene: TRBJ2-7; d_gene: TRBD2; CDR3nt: TGCGCCAGCAGTGAGTCGGTCCTAGTAGCGGGTAGTAGATACGAGCAGTACTTC; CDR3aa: CASSESVLVAGSRYEQYF
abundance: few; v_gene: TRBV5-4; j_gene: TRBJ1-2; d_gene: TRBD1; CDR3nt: TGTGCCAGCAGCCCCGAACCTGACAGGGGGCGCGTGGCTGGCTACACCTTC; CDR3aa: CASSPEPDRGRVAGYTF
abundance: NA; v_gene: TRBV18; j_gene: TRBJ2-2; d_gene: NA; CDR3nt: TGTGCCAGCTCGCAACAGGGCACCGGGGAGCTGTTTTTT; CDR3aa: CASSQQGTGELFF
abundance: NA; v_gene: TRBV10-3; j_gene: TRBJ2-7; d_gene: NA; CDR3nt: TGTGCCATCAAGGCCGGACAAGGCCACGAGCAGTACTTC; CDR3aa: CAIKAGQGHEQYF
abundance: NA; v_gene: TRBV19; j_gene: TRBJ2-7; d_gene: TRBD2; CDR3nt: TGTGCCAGTAGTCTTACTCTAGCGGGCTCCTACGAGCAGTACTTC; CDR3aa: CASSLTLAGSYEQYF
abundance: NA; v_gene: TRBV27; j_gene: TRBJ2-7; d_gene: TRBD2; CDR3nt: TGTGCCAGCACTCCATTAGCGGGAGGGACCTACGAGCAGTACTTC; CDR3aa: CASTPLAGGTYEQYF
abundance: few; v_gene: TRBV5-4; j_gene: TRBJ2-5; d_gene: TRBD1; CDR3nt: TGTGCCCACAGGGGACAGGGTCAAGAGACCCAGTACTTC; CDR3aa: CAHRGQGQETQYF
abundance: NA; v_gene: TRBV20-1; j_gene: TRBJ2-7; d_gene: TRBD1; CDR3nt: TGCAGTGCCGACAGGGCTTACGAGCAGTACTTC; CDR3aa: CSADRAYEQYF
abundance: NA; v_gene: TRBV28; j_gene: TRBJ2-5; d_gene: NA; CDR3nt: TGTGCCAGCAGTTTCGATTTATGGGCAGAGCAACAAGAGACCCAGTACTTC; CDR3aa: CASSFDLWAEQQETQYF
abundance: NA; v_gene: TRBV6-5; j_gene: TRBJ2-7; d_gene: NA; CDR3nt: TGTGCCAGCAGTTACAGCGGCTACTACGAGCAGTACTTC; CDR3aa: CASSYSGYYEQYF
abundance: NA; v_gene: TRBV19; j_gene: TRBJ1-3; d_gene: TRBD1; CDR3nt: TGTGCCAGTAGTATTCCACCGGGACAGGGCTTTTCTGGAAACACCATATATTTT; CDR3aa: CASSIPPGQGFSGNTIYF
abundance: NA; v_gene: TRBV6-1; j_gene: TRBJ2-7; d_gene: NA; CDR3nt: TGTGCCAGCAGTGTACAGATGGCCTACGAGCAGTACTTC; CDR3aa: CASSVQMAYEQYF
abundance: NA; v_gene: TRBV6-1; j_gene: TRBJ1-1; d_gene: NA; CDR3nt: TGTGCCAGCAGTGATTGGCACCTGAACACTGAAGCTTTCTTT; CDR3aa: CASSDWHLNTEAFF
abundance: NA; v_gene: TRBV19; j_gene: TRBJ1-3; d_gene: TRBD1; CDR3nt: TGTGCCAGTATACGGACAGGAGGGAACACCATATATTTT; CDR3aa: CASIRTGGNTIYF
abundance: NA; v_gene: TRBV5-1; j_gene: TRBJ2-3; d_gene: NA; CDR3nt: TGCGCCAGCAGCTTGGCCCGGGGAGATACGCAGTATTTT; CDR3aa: CASSLARGDTQYF
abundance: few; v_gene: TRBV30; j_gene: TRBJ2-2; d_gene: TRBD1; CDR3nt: TGTGCCTGGAGCCGACAGGGGATGGGGGAGCTGTTTTTT; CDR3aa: CAWSRQGMGELFF
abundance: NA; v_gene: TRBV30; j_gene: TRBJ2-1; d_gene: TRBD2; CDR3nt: TGTGCCTGGATCCCGGGACTAGCGAGAGCCTACAATGAGCAGTTCTTC; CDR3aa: CAWIPGLARAYNEQFF
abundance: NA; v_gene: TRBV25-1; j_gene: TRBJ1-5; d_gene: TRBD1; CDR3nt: TGTGCCAGCAGTGCTACCCGGGGACAGGGTGGGGATCAGCCCCAGCATTTT; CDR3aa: CASSATRGQGGDQPQHF
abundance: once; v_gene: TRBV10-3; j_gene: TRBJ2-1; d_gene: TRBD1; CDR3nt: TGTGCCACCGAGGGGGGACAGGGGGATCGGCATGAGCAGTTCTTC; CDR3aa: CATEGGQGDRHEQFF
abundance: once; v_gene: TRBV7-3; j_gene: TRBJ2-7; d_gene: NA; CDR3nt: TGTGCCAGCAGCTTCAGGAGGGGGCACGAGCAGTACTTC; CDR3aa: CASSFRRGHEQYF
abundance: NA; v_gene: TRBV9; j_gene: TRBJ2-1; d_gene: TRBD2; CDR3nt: TGTGCCAGCAGCGTAGAAACTAGCGGGGGAATTGAGCAGTTCTTC; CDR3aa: CASSVETSGGIEQFF